The present TCR beta chain was sequenced within a study of blood T cell repertoires in COVID-19 (dated by TCRdb to about 2020). In terms of the full investigation: Samples from collaborators originated in the United States, Italy and Spain and spanned both the acute and convalescent phases of COVID-19. Deeply sampled blood TCRbeta repertoires from subjects exposed to, actively infected with, or recovered from COVID-19 were included in the dataset. Nearly every sample came with metadata listing a de-identified subject ID, COVID-19 status, age in years and sex. The material from the prospective study consisted of cDNA or gDNA derived from T cells, B-cell-depleted T cells, or PBMCs. The repertoires were made available in a free public database intended to serve as a resource for research on the immune response to SARS-CoV-2. Where available, HLA class I and class II types were obtained from metadata supplied by the sample provider rather than from assay-based typing. The samples were drawn from the first 160 participants of the ongoing ImmuneRACE study and from more than 1,000 subjects provided by 6 global collaborators.

The immunoSEQ Assay, a bias-controlled multiplex PCR, was used to amplify TCRbeta CDR3 regions from genomic DNA. On the authors' methods: The number of nucleated cells in each sample was estimated from the amplification of reference gene primers within the assay. To quantify the absolute abundance of each unique TCRbeta CDR3 rearrangement, sequence reads were collapsed and filtered. For each sample, productive Simpson clonality was calculated as the square root of Simpson's diversity index over productive rearrangements. Held by TCRdb, this immuneACCESS table contains in-frame sequences only and omits some clones. Under half of the omission traces to an unresolved V gene where checked; the cause of the rest is unknown. Clone size and the V and J calls come from that table; the DNA yielded D and trimming. The sample yields 200,000 to 250,000 clones; roughly four fifths were counted once. 7% to 10% of the sample rests with the top ten.

V ends up 2 bases short and J 6 bases short, with an unmatched junction base count of 4. CDR3 length: 14 amino acids, cysteine to phenylalanine. The retained sequence is limited to the CDR3, 42 bases, with the frame set at the first base. Based on the germline V gene, the CDR1 and CDR2 sequences are SGHTA and FQGTGA. In Seattle, one collaborating source enrolled patients while the infection was active and tracked those patients longitudinally over the course of disease. Whole blood was collected in K2EDTA tubes by collaborating institutions according to the institutions' own protocols. For TCRbeta analysis, collaborators shipped samples in one of three forms: frozen whole blood, isolated PBMCs, or DNA extracted from either of those sample types. Remarks on this clone: No cognate antigen has been identified for it. Base qualities are not at hand, and no much larger clone is one base apart.

Results the study describes overall, beyond this receptor: How much clinical and demographic metadata was included differed by source and by participant, and the metadata was provided uncurated.

The rearranged segments are TRBV7-3 and TRBJ2-1, and TRBD1 matches 7 of the central bases. The sample comprised peripheral blood. This TCR derives from a woman older than 75 with COVID-19, enrolled during active disease. The sequence in DNA is TGTGCCAGCAGCTTATTACAGGGGATCAATGAGCAGTTCTTC. Its translation is CASSLLQGINEQFF. The reference TRBV7-3 and TRBJ2-1 proteins fill in what lies around the CDR3, so the full variable domain reads GAGVSQTPSNKVTEKGKYVELRCDPISGHTALYWYRQSLGQGPEFLIYFQGTGAADDSGLPNDRFFAVRPEGSVSTLKIQRTERGDSAVYLCASSLLQGINEQFFGPGTRLTVL.